Presented here are 25 T cell receptor beta chains from one specimen sequenced in a study of cytomegalovirus exposure and HLA in healthy donors (TCRdb year 2017). Libraries were made using the immunoSEQ multiplex PCR assay. The multiplex PCR relied on a mix of 60 forward primers for TCR Vbeta segments and 13 reverse primers for TCR Jbeta segments. In TCRdb, the immuneACCESS table is reduced to in-frame sequences with V and J assigned. These tables do not hold every clone; where another copy was compared, an unresolved V gene accounts for under half, and the others remain unexplained. The sample table lists under 200,000 clones, roughly 60% of them with a count of one. The ten largest account for just under 3% of the sample. The sample taken for sequencing was PBMCs. The receptors stem from a man between 35 and 55 years old in good health and CMV-seronegative.

J is TRBJ2-5 and V is TRBV4-3, with D maybe TRBD2 (6 bases). The CDR3 loop spans 16 amino acids. The germline V and J ends were trimmed by 0 bases and 3 bases, with 14 bases remaining between them. Germline V gene lookup returns CDR1 LGHNA and CDR2 YSLEER. CDR3 protein: CASSQDPLDYKETQYF. In nucleotides, the CDR3 is TGCGCCAGCAGCCAAGATCCATTGGACTATAAAGAGACCCAGTACTTC.

In this sample, this clone turned up a few times. The chain couples TRBV7-9 to TRBJ2-5; D remains ambiguous. Trimming removed 8 bases from V and 4 bases from J, with 5 bases in between. CDR3 size: 10 residues. Per the germline V gene, CDR1 is SEHNR and CDR2 is FQNEAQ (reference sequence). The DNA of the CDR3 is TGTGCCAGCGCTAGAGAGACCCAGTACTTC. It specifies CASARETQYF.

This chain joins TRBV9 and TRBJ2-3; possibly TRBD2 for D (5 bases). The V end was cut by 3 bases, the J end by 0 bases, with 11 bases between. Looked up from germline, CDR1 is SGDLS and CDR2 is YYNGEE. This CDR3 region has 15 residues. DNA for the CDR3: TGTGCCAGCAGCGCAACTACTAGAAGCACAGATACGCAGTATTTT. This gives the protein CASSATTRSTDTQYF.

This clone was seen just once. This chain uses TRBV6-5 with TRBJ2-1; D perhaps matches TRBD1 (5 bases). The V gene lost 2 bases and the J gene lost 6 bases, with 14 bases spanning the gap. CDR3 length: 15 amino acids. The germline V gene encodes CDR1 MNHEY and CDR2 SVGAGI. The CDR3 coding sequence is TGTGCCAGCAGTTACGTCCGCGACAGCTCCAATGAGCAGTTCTTC. This gives the protein CASSYVRDSSNEQFF.

This clone came up a few times. This sequence joins TRBV11-2 and TRBJ2-1; maybe TRBD2 (5 bases). The CDR3 is made up of 13 amino acids. The germline V and J ends were trimmed by 5 bases and 4 bases, with 9 bases remaining between them. Germline CDR1 and CDR2: SGHAT and FQNNGV. CDR3 sequence reads: CASSIPGYNEQFF. CDR3 nucleotide sequence: TGTGCCAGCAGCATCCCGGGGTACAATGAGCAGTTCTTC.

This clone was observed a few times. The chain employs TRBV11-2 and TRBJ1-4; 7 bases line up with TRBD1. V trimming: 2 bases; J trimming: 3 bases; junction bases outside the gene matches: 3. CDR1 and CDR2 from the germline V gene are SGHAT and FQNNGV. This CDR3 comprises 15 residues. DNA of the CDR3: TGTGCCAGCAGCTTACTAGGGACAGCTAATGAAAAACTGTTTTTT. Translation: CASSLLGTANEKLFF.

This clone showed up just a few times. V is TRBV5-1 and J is TRBJ2-7; 7 bases line up with TRBD1. Losses at the gene ends were 5 bases for V and 1 base for J; bases not matched to a gene: 6. The CDR3 contains 14 residues. Germline CDR1 SGHRS, CDR2 YFSETQ. CDR3 sequence: CASSWDSISYEQYF. CDR3 bases: TGCGCCAGCAGTTGGGACAGCATTTCCTACGAGCAGTACTTC. Looking up the rest from reference TRBV5-1 and TRBJ2-7 gives the full variable domain: KAGVTQTPRYLIKTRGQQVTLSCSPISGHRSVSWYQQTPGQGLQFLFEYFSETQRNKGNFPGRFSGRQFSNSRSEMNVSTLELGDSALYLCASSWDSISYEQYFGPGTRLTVT.

This clone was seen more than once but under ten times. The genes are TRBV4-1 and TRBJ2-5, with TRBD2 as a possible D gene (5 bases). V lost 1 base and J 5 bases, leaving 11 bases between the germline ends. This CDR3 is 14 amino acids long. CDR1 MGHRA and CDR2 YSYEKL come from the germline V gene. CDR3 region: CASSQAGFRETQYF. CDR3 DNA sequence: TGCGCCAGCAGCCAAGCGGGGTTTAGGGAGACCCAGTACTTC.

This clone appeared a few times. The J gene is TRBJ1-1, the V gene TRBV6-5; no definite D call. Germline CDR1 is MNHEY and CDR2 is SVGAGI. CDR3 length equals 15 residues. Trimming took 5 bases from V and 0 from J, leaving 13 bases between them. The CDR3 DNA reads TGTGCCAGCAGTAAGCCGACAAATATGAACACTGAAGCTTTCTTT. Amino acids: CASSKPTNMNTEAFF.

V and J are TRBV7-2 and TRBJ2-5, with 10 bases identical to TRBD2. The closer fit of TRBJ2-7 to the DNA end suggests the J call may be wrong. CDR1 and CDR2 (germline): SGHTA, FQGNSA. There are 19 residues in the CDR3. CDR3 protein: CASSLAGSGGGSALYEQYF. The CDR3 nucleotides read TGTGCCAGCAGCTTAGCGGGAAGCGGGGGGGGGTCGGCCCTTTACGAGCAGTACTTC.

The V and J genes are TRBV7-3 and TRBJ2-3; TRBD2 aligns across 14 bases. The ends lost 5 bases at V and 5 bases at J; junction bases unmatched: 9. Looked up from germline, CDR1 is SGHTA and CDR2 is FQGTGA. The CDR3 runs 17 residues. CDR3 residues: CASSLGLAGGSEDTQYF. CDR3 nucleotides: TGTGCCAGCAGCCTCGGACTAGCGGGAGGCTCCGAAGATACGCAGTATTTT.

The CDR3 loop reads CASSLSGQGGYEQYF. In DNA form, the CDR3 reads TGTGCCAGCAGTTTGTCAGGACAGGGTGGATACGAGCAGTACTTC. This chain joins TRBV27 and TRBJ2-7; 8 bases fit TRBD1. CDR1 and CDR2 from the germline V gene are MNHEY and SMNVEV (reference sequence). V was clipped by 3 bases and J by 4 bases; unmatched bases: 8. The CDR3 runs 15 residues.

The J gene is TRBJ2-5, the V gene TRBV10-3; 12 positions agree with TRBD2. J gave up 5 bases and V 3 bases, and 4 bases lay outside the gene matches. The CDR3 is 15 amino acids. Germline V CDR1 and CDR2: ENHRY, SYGVKD. CDR3 in amino acids: CAISERLAGEETQYF. CDR3 DNA: TGTGCCATCAGTGAAAGACTAGCGGGGGAGGAGACCCAGTACTTC.

V gene TRBV6-5 combines with J gene TRBJ1-5; no definite D call. V was clipped by 0 bases and J by 1 base, with 7 bases between them. The CDR3 length is 15 residues. Germline CDR1 reads MNHEY; CDR2 reads SVGAGI. The CDR3 DNA reads as TGTGCCAGCAGTTACTCGAGGCGCAGCAATCAGCCCCAGCATTTT. It encodes CASSYSRRSNQPQHF.

The V call is TRBV7-8, the J call TRBJ2-3, with TRBD1 as a possible D gene (5 bases). This CDR3 has 13 amino acids. The germline V gene encodes CDR1 SGHVS and CDR2 FQNEAQ. V lost 5 bases, J lost 4 bases, and 10 bases lay in between. CDR3 nucleotides: TGTGCCAGCAGCGCCAGGGCGGCAGATACGCAGTATTTT. This encodes CASSARAADTQYF.

This chain connects TRBV30 to TRBJ1-2; TRBD1 might be the D (6 bases). Trimming pared 4 bases from V and 5 bases from J, leaving 14 bases between. Germline V gives CDR1 GTSNPN, CDR2 SVGIG (reference sequence). The CDR3 runs to 13 residues. CDR3 nucleotides: TGTGCCTGGAATCACAGGGAATTTTATGGCTACACCTTC. It translates to CAWNHREFYGYTF.

The chain recombines TRBV5-1 with TRBJ1-3, with TRBD1 as a possible D gene (5 bases). The CDR3 loop spans 15 amino acids. Germline assignment: CDR1 SGHRS and CDR2 YFSETQ. V shed 5 bases and J shed 0 bases, with 12 bases lying between them. The CDR3 is CASRPTGGSGNTIYF. CDR3 nucleotide sequence: TGCGCCAGCAGGCCAACAGGCGGCTCTGGAAACACCATATATTTT.

V gene TRBV5-4 combines with J gene TRBJ1-1; the D gene is possibly TRBD1 (5 bases). Trimming removed 2 bases at V and 1 base at J, with 12 bases between. Germline assignment: CDR1 SGHNT and CDR2 YYREEE (reference sequence). This CDR3 has 15 amino acids. Here the CDR3 reads CASSFSQTGNTEAFF. The DNA of the CDR3 is TGTGCCAGCAGCTTCTCCCAAACAGGGAACACTGAAGCTTTCTTT. The full variable domain, its missing parts supplied by reference TRBV5-4 and TRBJ1-1, is ETGVTQSPTHLIKTRGQQVTLRCSSQSGHNTVSWYQQALGQGPQFIFQYYREEENGRGNFPPRFSGLQFPNYSSELNVNALELDDSALYLCASSFSQTGNTEAFFGQGTRLTVV.

In nucleotides, the CDR3 is TGTGCCAGCAGCTTAGTCCTACAGGGGCCCCACGAGCAGTACTTC. It yields the protein CASSLVLQGPHEQYF. The V and J genes are TRBV7-9 and TRBJ2-7; 7 bases agree with TRBD1. Germline V gene sequence: CDR1 SEHNR, CDR2 FQNEAQ (reference sequence). The CDR3 loop spans 15 amino acids. The V segment lost 1 base and the J segment 5 bases; nucleotides outside the gene matches: 8.

The V and J genes are TRBV5-6 and TRBJ1-2, with no clear D. V was cut by 0 bases and J by 5 bases, with 11 bases left in between. The CDR3 length is 14 residues. Germline-derived CDR1 and CDR2 are SGHDT and YYEEEE. CDR3 region: CASSLGPMRYGYTF. CDR3 bases: TGTGCCAGCAGCTTGGGTCCCATGCGGTATGGCTACACCTTC.

This clone was found once. The rearrangement uses TRBV6-6 and TRBJ1-2; the D is unclear. V was pared by 2 bases and J by 2 bases, with 12 bases between. The germline V gene has CDR1 MNHNY and CDR2 SVGAGI (reference sequence). The CDR3 is 15 amino acids. CDR3 sequence: CASSYEGGRNYGYTF. For the CDR3, the DNA is TGTGCCAGCAGTTACGAGGGAGGGCGGAACTATGGCTACACCTTC.

This clone is a singleton in its sample. V is TRBV5-1 and J is TRBJ2-5; TRBD1 is a possible D gene (7 bases). Trimming cost V 0 bases and J 11 bases, with 20 bases left between them. This CDR3 is 15 amino acids long. Germline lookup yields CDR1 SGHRS and CDR2 YFSETQ. CDR3 amino acids: CASSLDPGGPGEQYF. The CDR3 nucleotides read TGCGCCAGCAGCTTGGATCCAGGGGGGCCGGGAGAGCAGTACTTC.

J is TRBJ1-3 and V is TRBV5-1; TRBD1 might be the D (5 bases). There are 16 residues in the CDR3. Trimming pared 8 bases from V and 4 bases from J, leaving 22 bases between. The germline CDR1 and CDR2 sequences are SGHRS and YFSETQ. DNA of the CDR3: TGCGCCAGTCGAACCGGGCAGGGTTTGGGAGGAAACACCATATATTTT. Protein: CASRTGQGLGGNTIYF.

The J gene is TRBJ2-3, the V gene TRBV10-3; D ambiguous. Trimming removed 6 bases at V and 6 bases at J, with 7 bases between. Germline V gives CDR1 ENHRY, CDR2 SYGVKD. This CDR3 comprises 11 residues. The CDR3 region is CAIRAADTQYF. CDR3 coding DNA: TGTGCCATCAGAGCCGCGGATACGCAGTATTTT.

This rearrangement joins TRBV15 to TRBJ2-2; weak D call: TRBD2 (5 bases). V lost 1 base and J lost 7, with 16 bases in between. Germline CDR1 reads LNHNV; CDR2 reads YYDKDF (reference sequence). The CDR3 totals 16 residues. The CDR3 DNA is TGTGCCACCAGCAGAGCGGGCTTGACCCGGGGCGGGGAGCTGTTTTTT. It is translated as CATSRAGLTRGGELFF. The whole variable domain, filled in from reference TRBV15 and TRBJ2-2, reads DAMVIQNPRYQVTQFGKPVTLSCSQTLNHNVMYWYQQKSSQAPKLLFHYYDKDFNNEADTPDNFQSRRPNTSFCFLDIRSPGLGDTAMYLCATSRAGLTRGGELFFGEGSRLTVL.